The 30 T cell receptor beta chains reported below all come from one sample, sequenced in a study of cytomegalovirus exposure and HLA in healthy donors. The PCR was carried out with 60 Vbeta primers and 13 Jbeta primers. Measured with immunoSEQ multiplex PCR; TCRdb has only the in-frame clones, and not every one. The sample yields 150,000 to 200,000 clones, roughly 71% seen once. Specimen: PBMCs. The receptors stem from a girl aged 5 to 17 in good health and CMV-seronegative.

V and J are TRBV5-4 and TRBJ2-3; 10 bases are shared with TRBD2. With 2 bases clipped from V and 5 bases from J, the junction kept 8 bases outside the gene matches. Per germline, CDR1 SGHNT and CDR2 YYREEE (reference sequence). CDR3 length equals 16 residues. The CDR3 is CASSFFSGGNLDTQYF. As DNA, the CDR3 is TGTGCCAGCAGCTTTTTTAGCGGGGGGAACCTAGATACGCAGTATTTT.

This clone was seen a few times. The gene calls are TRBV7-6 and TRBJ2-5; TRBD1 matches at 12 bases. The CDR3 loop spans 15 amino acids. The germline CDR1 and CDR2 sequences are SGHVS and FNYEAQ. The ends lost 5 bases at V and 5 bases at J; junction bases unmatched: 6. In DNA form, the CDR3 reads TGTGCCAGCAGCACCGGGACAGGGGGCGCCGAGACCCAGTACTTC. This translates into CASSTGTGGAETQYF.

This chain connects TRBV5-1 to TRBJ1-5; 7 bases map to TRBD1. Looked up from germline, CDR1 is SGHRS and CDR2 is YFSETQ. The V segment lost 0 bases and the J segment 6 bases; nucleotides outside the gene matches: 6. The CDR3 sequence is 15 residues long. The CDR3 loop reads CASSLEGAESQPQHF. Here the CDR3 DNA reads TGCGCCAGCAGCTTGGAGGGGGCTGAGAGTCAGCCCCAGCATTTT. Full variable domain (remainder filled in from reference TRBV5-1 and TRBJ1-5): KAGVTQTPRYLIKTRGQQVTLSCSPISGHRSVSWYQQTPGQGLQFLFEYFSETQRNKGNFPGRFSGRQFSNSRSEMNVSTLELGDSALYLCASSLEGAESQPQHFGDGTRLSIL.

J is TRBJ2-3 and V is TRBV18, with a tentative D call TRBD2 (6 bases). V lost 4 bases to trimming and J lost 2 bases, with 13 bases between them. Germline V gives CDR1 KGHSH, CDR2 LQKENI. This CDR3 region has 15 residues. This chain's CDR3 is CASSLRDSHTDTQYF. CDR3 DNA sequence: TGTGCCAGCTCACTCCGGGACTCGCACACAGATACGCAGTATTTT.

Notes on this clone: Germline and junction disagree at one end, which may indicate a read error. V and J are TRBV29-1 and TRBJ2-7, with D perhaps TRBD2 (5 bases). In germline, CDR1 is SQVTM, CDR2 ANQGSEA. This CDR3 contains 13 residues. Here the CDR3 DNA reads TGCAGCGTTGTATTGGGTAGCGCAGAAACCCTGATCTTC. It is translated as CSVVLGSAETLIF.

The chain joins TRBV27 to TRBJ1-5; tentative D call: TRBD1 (6 bases). This CDR3 is built from 15 residues. Germline values: CDR1 MNHEY, CDR2 SMNVEV (reference sequence). Trimming removed 9 bases from V and 3 bases from J, with 18 bases in between. The CDR3, as DNA: TGTGCCAGTACGACACACAGGGTCCCCAATCAGCCCCAGCATTTT. Its protein product is CASTTHRVPNQPQHF.

This chain uses TRBV5-1 with TRBJ2-1, with TRBD2 identical over 14 bases. Unmatched junction bases numbered 4, after V lost 4 bases and J lost 7 bases. The CDR3 has 15 amino acids. Per the germline V gene, CDR1 is SGHRS and CDR2 is YFSETQ. The CDR3 sequence: CASSPTSGGANEQFF. For the CDR3, the DNA is TGCGCCAGCAGCCCGACTAGCGGGGGGGCTAATGAGCAGTTCTTC.

This chain joins TRBV19 and TRBJ1-1, with D uncertain. The CDR3 has 17 amino acids. V was clipped by 2 bases and J by 4 bases, with 20 bases between them. Germline V CDR1 and CDR2: LNHDA, SQIVND (reference sequence). The CDR3 DNA reads as TGTGCCAGTAGTATAAGCCCAGGCCGTGGTGTTGGCACTGAAGCTTTCTTT. It codes for CASSISPGRGVGTEAFF.

This CDR3 is CASSFNPGGTEAFF. Written as DNA, the CDR3 is TGTGCCAGCAGCTTCAACCCAGGGGGGACTGAAGCTTTCTTT. The genes are TRBV5-4 and TRBJ1-1; TRBD1 matches at 7 bases. V was clipped by 2 bases and J by 5 bases; unmatched bases: 6. This CDR3 has 14 amino acids. Looked up from germline, CDR1 is SGHNT and CDR2 is YYREEE (reference sequence). Full variable domain (rest looked up from reference TRBV5-4 and TRBJ1-1): ETGVTQSPTHLIKTRGQQVTLRCSSQSGHNTVSWYQQALGQGPQFIFQYYREEENGRGNFPPRFSGLQFPNYSSELNVNALELDDSALYLCASSFNPGGTEAFFGQGTRLTVV.

This clone was detected once. The chain carries TRBV5-1 and TRBJ2-1; weak D call: TRBD2 (5 bases). The CDR3 is made up of 14 amino acids. Trimming removed 0 bases from V and 5 bases from J, with 9 bases in between. Germline V gene data show CDR1 as SGHRS and CDR2 as YFSETQ. The CDR3 coding sequence is TGCGCCAGCAGCTTGGGTGAGGGCCACAATGAGCAGTTCTTC. It translates to CASSLGEGHNEQFF. Full variable domain (outside the CDR3, taken from reference TRBV5-1 and TRBJ2-1): KAGVTQTPRYLIKTRGQQVTLSCSPISGHRSVSWYQQTPGQGLQFLFEYFSETQRNKGNFPGRFSGRQFSNSRSEMNVSTLELGDSALYLCASSLGEGHNEQFFGPGTRLTVL.

The chain uses TRBV27 and TRBJ2-7; D is unclear. With 7 bases removed from V and 6 bases from J, the gap between germline ends came to 16 bases. The germline gives CDR1 MNHEY, CDR2 SMNVEV (reference sequence). This CDR3 has 13 residues. CDR3 in amino acids: CASTNPFRGEQYF. Written as DNA, the CDR3 is TGTGCCAGCACCAACCCCTTCCGCGGCGAGCAGTACTTC.

This clone appeared a single time. The CDR3 region is CAPDAGESYNEQFF. As DNA, the CDR3 is TGTGCCCCTGATGCAGGGGAGTCCTACAATGAGCAGTTCTTC. The V and J genes are TRBV7-9 and TRBJ2-1; D is perhaps TRBD1 (6 bases). The CDR3 extends over 14 amino acids. Trimming cost V 11 bases and J 1 base, with 15 bases left between them. CDR1 is SEHNR and CDR2 is FQNEAQ in the germline V gene (reference sequence).

This chain connects TRBV25-1 to TRBJ1-2; D unresolved. Trimming stripped 5 bases from V and 1 base from J, with 5 bases between. The germline V gene has CDR1 MGHDK and CDR2 SYGVNS. This CDR3 contains 12 residues. The CDR3 protein is CASSNNNYGYTF. For the CDR3, the DNA is TGTGCCAGCAGTAACAATAACTATGGCTACACCTTC.

The rearrangement uses TRBV6-6 and TRBJ1-6, with 8 bases that match TRBD1. Germline CDR1 and CDR2: MNHNY and SVGAGI (reference sequence). V lost 10 bases to trimming and J lost 7 bases; unmatched junction nucleotides: 9. This CDR3 has 14 amino acids. CDR3 loop: CATRQGAGNSPLHF. The CDR3 DNA reads as TGTGCCACCAGGCAGGGGGCGGGGAATTCACCCCTCCACTTT.

This chain joins TRBV6-5 and TRBJ2-5, with D possibly TRBD2 on 5 matching bases. V gave up 6 bases and J gave up 4 bases, with 18 bases separating them. CDR1 MNHEY and CDR2 SVGAGI come from the germline V gene. This CDR3 spans 15 amino acids. The DNA of the CDR3 is TGTGCCAGCAGCGTGGGCCGGGAATCCCCAGAGACCCAGTACTTC. Protein: CASSVGRESPETQYF.

The rearrangement joins TRBV2 to TRBJ1-2; D possibly corresponds to TRBD1 (6 bases). The germline V gene encodes CDR1 SNHLY and CDR2 FYNNEI. CDR3 length equals 15 residues. V was trimmed by 1 base and J by 4 bases, leaving 13 bases between them. The chain's CDR3 is CASSEGQDLLYGYTF. In DNA, the CDR3 is TGTGCCAGCAGTGAAGGACAGGACCTACTCTATGGCTACACCTTC.

The chain uses TRBV6-4 and TRBJ1-2, with D tentatively TRBD1 (6 bases). The ends were cut back, 2 bases at V and 6 bases at J, with 13 bases in the middle. Germline CDR1 is MRHNA and CDR2 is SNTAGT. CDR3 length equals 14 residues. The CDR3 protein is CASSDTRTANGYTF. DNA of the CDR3: TGTGCCAGCAGTGACACGAGGACAGCAAATGGCTACACCTTC.

The V call is TRBV2, the J call TRBJ2-7; no definite D call. The V and J ends lost 6 bases and 1 base respectively, with 7 bases between them. This CDR3 has 12 amino acids. Germline CDR1 reads SNHLY; CDR2 reads FYNNEI. The CDR3 region is CASRRSSYEQYF. CDR3 nucleotide sequence: TGTGCCAGCAGGAGGTCTTCCTACGAGCAGTACTTC.

This chain joins TRBV5-1 and TRBJ2-5; 14 bases are a match to TRBD2. Germline CDR1 SGHRS, CDR2 YFSETQ. V shed 3 bases, J shed 3 bases, and the junction held 4 bases outside the gene matches. The CDR3 totals 16 residues. The CDR3 DNA follows: TGCGCCAGCAGCTGGGGACTAGCGGGGGAAGAAGAGACCCAGTACTTC. This gives the protein CASSWGLAGEEETQYF.

This CDR3 reads CATSGNRGHNSPLHF. The CDR3 nucleotides read TGTGCCACCAGCGGAAACAGGGGCCATAATTCACCCCTCCACTTT. V is TRBV15 and J is TRBJ1-6, with 7 bases that match TRBD1. Germline CDR1 and CDR2: LNHNV and YYDKDF (reference sequence). V lost 5 bases, J lost 5 bases, and 6 bases stayed unmatched. CDR3 length equals 15 residues.

This clone was observed a few times. The CDR3 coding sequence is TGTGCCAGCAGCTTAACGTCAGGTTTGAACACTGAAGCTTTCTTT. Amino acids: CASSLTSGLNTEAFF. The chain is built from TRBV7-9 and TRBJ1-1; no reliable D call. Trimming removed 2 bases at V and 0 bases at J, with 10 bases between. CDR1 is SEHNR and CDR2 is FQNEAQ in the germline V gene (reference sequence). This CDR3 spans 15 amino acids.

This clone has a handful of counts. This chain connects TRBV21-1 to TRBJ1-6; TRBD1, the D gene given by the table, was not confirmed from the DNA. TRBV21-1 is listed as a pseudogene. CDR3 length: 16 amino acids. CDR3 DNA: TGTGCCAGCAGCCCAACAGGGAAGTGTTACAATTCACCCCTCCACTTT. Translating gives CASSPTGKCYNSPLHF.

In the case of this clone: Other DNA sequences in the sample encode the same CDR3. The genes are TRBV30 and TRBJ2-1; TRBD2 matches 7 bases. Unmatched junction bases numbered 4, after V lost 2 bases and J lost 3 bases. The germline gives CDR1 GTSNPN, CDR2 SVGIG (reference sequence). The CDR3 length is 14 residues. The DNA of the CDR3 is TGTGCCTGGAGTCCTAGCGGACTCTACAATGAGCAGTTCTTC. Amino acid sequence: CAWSPSGLYNEQFF.

This clone was found a few times. The chain links TRBV6-4 to TRBJ1-5, with TRBD1 as a possible D gene (5 bases). This CDR3 region has 13 residues. The V and J ends lost 3 bases and 3 bases respectively, with 6 bases between them. The germline CDR1 and CDR2 sequences are MRHNA and SNTAGT. In DNA, the CDR3 is TGTGCCAGCAGTGAAGGGGACAATCAGCCCCAGCATTTT. This sequence encodes CASSEGDNQPQHF.

The rearrangement joins TRBV19 to TRBJ1-1; D is perhaps TRBD1 (6 bases). This CDR3 is 13 amino acids long. Trimming removed 8 bases at V and 8 bases at J, with 18 bases between. The germline gives CDR1 LNHDA, CDR2 SQIVND (reference sequence). The CDR3 region has the DNA TGTGCCAGTGTGAACGACCCAGGGGCCGAAGCTTTCTTT. Protein sequence: CASVNDPGAEAFF.

This clone has just one count. This rearrangement joins TRBV9 to TRBJ2-1; possibly TRBD2 for D (6 bases). Germline-derived CDR1 and CDR2 are SGDLS and YYNGEE. Trimming took 2 bases from V and 4 from J, leaving 10 bases between them. This CDR3 region has 14 residues. CDR3 coding DNA: TGTGCCAGCAGCGTTGGAGGGTATTACAATGAGCAGTTCTTC. It is translated as CASSVGGYYNEQFF.

The chain couples TRBV14 to TRBJ2-7; D gene ambiguous. The ends were cut back, 6 bases at V and 0 bases at J, with 6 bases in the middle. In germline, CDR1 is SGHDN, CDR2 FVKESK. CDR3 length equals 12 residues. The DNA for the CDR3 is TGTGCCAGCAGTCTGAGCTCCTACGAGCAGTACTTC. Protein product: CASSLSSYEQYF.

This chain uses TRBV5-6 with TRBJ2-1; TRBD2 is a possible D gene (7 bases). The CDR3 is 17 amino acids. CDR1 SGHDT and CDR2 YYEEEE come from the germline V gene. Trimming left V 4 bases short and J 3 bases short, with 20 bases between. DNA of the CDR3: TGTGCCAGCAGCCGCCGTGGGGGGGGCGGGTTCTACAATGAGCAGTTCTTC. Protein: CASSRRGGGGFYNEQFF. Using reference TRBV5-6 and TRBJ2-1 for the parts outside the CDR3, the full variable domain is DAGVTQSPTHLIKTRGQQVTLRCSPKSGHDTVSWYQQALGQGPQFIFQYYEEEERQRGNFPDRFSGHQFPNYSSELNVNALLLGDSALYLCASSRRGGGGFYNEQFFGPGTRLTVL.

This chain connects TRBV5-6 to TRBJ2-7, with 13 nucleotides matching TRBD2. This CDR3 is 15 amino acids long. Germline CDR1 is SGHDT and CDR2 is YYEEEE. The trim removed 2 bases at V and 2 bases at J, leaving 1 base unmatched. The DNA for the CDR3 is TGTGCCAGCAGCTTACTAGCGGGGGGGGCCTACGAGCAGTACTTC. This sequence encodes CASSLLAGGAYEQYF.

The V call is TRBV7-3, the J call TRBJ2-1; possible D gene TRBD1, 5 bases. V was clipped by 5 bases and J by 0 bases, with 11 bases between them. CDR3 length: 15 amino acids. Germline values: CDR1 SGHTA, CDR2 FQGTGA. DNA of the CDR3: TGTGCCAGCAGCCCCCAGGGCAGCTCCTACAATGAGCAGTTCTTC. Its translation is CASSPQGSSYNEQFF.